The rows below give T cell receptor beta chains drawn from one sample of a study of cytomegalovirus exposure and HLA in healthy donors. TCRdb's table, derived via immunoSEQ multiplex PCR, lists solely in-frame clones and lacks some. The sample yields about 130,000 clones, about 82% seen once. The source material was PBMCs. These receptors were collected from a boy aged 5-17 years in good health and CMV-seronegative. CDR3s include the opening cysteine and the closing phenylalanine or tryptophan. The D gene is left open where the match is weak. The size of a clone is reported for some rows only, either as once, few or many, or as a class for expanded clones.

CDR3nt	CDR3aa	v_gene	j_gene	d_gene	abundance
TGCAGCGTTGACGGGCGGGGAACTAACTATGGCTACACCTTC	CSVDGRGTNYGYTF	TRBV29-1	TRBJ1-2	-	-
TGTGCCTGGAGTAACGGGGGTTTGCTGGGGGAGACCCAGTACTTC	CAWSNGGLLGETQYF	TRBV30	TRBJ2-5	-	-
TGTGCCAGCAGTCGGGCGCCCGGGGACTATGGCTACACCTTC	CASSRAPGDYGYTF	TRBV6-5	TRBJ1-2	-	-
TGCGCCAGCAGCTGGGGGACTAGCGGGATGAATGAGCAGTTCTTC	CASSWGTSGMNEQFF	TRBV5-1	TRBJ2-1	TRBD2	-
TGTGCCAGCAGGGGACTAGCGGTCGACAATGAGCAGTTCTTC	CASRGLAVDNEQFF	TRBV9	TRBJ2-1	TRBD2	-
TGTGCCAGCAGTTACTCCGAGGCCGGGTACAATGAGCAGTTCTTC	CASSYSEAGYNEQFF	TRBV6-5	TRBJ2-1	-	-
TGCGCCAGCAGCTTGGACCCCAAAGGGAGCGGCTACACCTTC	CASSLDPKGSGYTF	TRBV5-1	TRBJ1-2	-	-
TGCGCCAGCAGCTTGGATGGAGGCGGGGAGCTGTTTTTT	CASSLDGGGELFF	TRBV5-1	TRBJ2-2	-	few
TGTGCCAGCAGCTTAACAGGGAGCGGCAATCAGCCCCAGCATTTT	CASSLTGSGNQPQHF	TRBV5-8	TRBJ1-5	-	-
TGTGCCAGCAGTTTACAGGGGAGAGGTGACTATGGCTACACCTTC	CASSLQGRGDYGYTF	TRBV27	TRBJ1-2	-	-
TGTGCCAGCAGCTTAGAGTCGGGAGGGCCCCAGCATTTT	CASSLESGGPQHF	TRBV7-3	TRBJ1-5	-	-
TGTGCCAGCTCAAGGGAGGACTTGGCCGGGGAGCTGTTTTTT	CASSREDLAGELFF	TRBV5-5	TRBJ2-2	-	-
TGTGCCAGTAGTACCGGGACAGGGGGCCGGTTCCAAGAGACCCAGTACTTC	CASSTGTGGRFQETQYF	TRBV19	TRBJ2-5	TRBD1	-
TGTGCCAGCAGCCCTCGACAGCGTCCAGAGATAACCACCGGGGAGCTGTTTTTT	CASSPRQRPEITTGELFF	TRBV5-4	TRBJ2-2	-	-
TGTGCCAGCAGTTACCAGGGACTCCACAATGAGCAGTTCTTC	CASSYQGLHNEQFF	TRBV6-6	TRBJ2-1	-	-
TGTTCCAGCAGCTTAGCGGTGGCAGCGGGGGAGCAGTACTTC	CSSSLAVAAGEQYF	TRBV7-9	TRBJ2-7	TRBD2	-
TGCGCCAGCAGCTTGGACGACAGGCCGAGCTCTGGAAACACCATATATTTT	CASSLDDRPSSGNTIYF	TRBV5-1	TRBJ1-3	-	-
TGTGCCAGCAGCGTAGCTACAGGGGGGACAGGCTTCCCCGATCAGCCCCAGCATTTT	CASSVATGGTGFPDQPQHF	TRBV9	TRBJ1-5	TRBD1	-
TGTGCCGTCGGACTAGCGGGAGTTACAGATACGCAGTATTTT	CAVGLAGVTDTQYF	TRBV6-5	TRBJ2-3	TRBD2	-
TGTGCCAGCAGCCAAGATCTTCGCGGACAGGGGGGAGCCGGGGAGCTGTTTTTT	CASSQDLRGQGGAGELFF	TRBV4-2	TRBJ2-2	TRBD1	once
TGTGCCTGGAAACTAGCGGGAGGGGCCGAGCAGTACTTC	CAWKLAGGAEQYF	TRBV30	TRBJ2-7	TRBD2	-
TGCGCCAGCAGCCAGGGTACAGCTGAAAAACTGTTTTTT	CASSQGTAEKLFF	TRBV5-1	TRBJ1-4	-	-
TGTGCCTGGAGTGTACAGTACCGGATCTATGGCTACACCTTC	CAWSVQYRIYGYTF	TRBV30	TRBJ1-2	-	-
TGCGCCAGCAGCTTGGGGACAGGGTTACACGAGCAGTACTTC	CASSLGTGLHEQYF	TRBV5-1	TRBJ2-7	TRBD1	-
TGCGCCAGCAGCATCGGATGGACTAGTAGAGCCTCCGAGCAGTACTTC	CASSIGWTSRASEQYF	TRBV5-1	TRBJ2-7	TRBD2	-